A single sample is the source of the 16 T cell receptor beta chains below, sequenced in a study of cytomegalovirus exposure and HLA in healthy donors. Vbeta (60) and Jbeta (13) primers were used in the PCR. The assay was immunoSEQ multiplex PCR, and TCRdb's table has in-frame clones only and misses some. The sample consists of about 160,000 clones, about four fifths of them appearing once. The sequenced material came from PBMCs. The source of these receptors is a man aged 50 to 60 in good health and CMV-seropositive.

The CDR3 sequence: CASSLALGQAPSSYEQYF. The DNA for the CDR3 is TGTGCCAGCAGCTTAGCGTTGGGACAGGCACCAAGCTCCTACGAGCAGTACTTC. The chain joins TRBV7-9 to TRBJ2-7; 8 positions agree with TRBD1. This CDR3 is 18 amino acids long. V gave up 0 bases and J gave up 0 bases; unmatched junction bases: 10. Looked up from germline, CDR1 is SEHNR and CDR2 is FQNEAQ (reference sequence). The variable domain in full, completed from reference TRBV7-9 and TRBJ2-7, reads DTGVSQNPRHKITKRGQNVTFRCDPISEHNRLYWYRQTLGQGPEFLTYFQNEAQLEKSRLLSDRFSAERPKGSFSTLEIQRTEQGDSAMYLCASSLALGQAPSSYEQYFGPGTRLTVT.

The rearrangement joins TRBV7-9 to TRBJ2-1; D perhaps matches TRBD1 (6 bases). Germline V CDR1 and CDR2: SEHNR, FQNEAQ (reference sequence). The V end was cut by 5 bases, the J end by 9 bases, with 14 bases between. CDR3 length: 13 residues. The CDR3, as DNA: TGTGCCAGCAGCCCTTCCCAGGGGCGTGAGCAGTTCTTC. Its protein product is CASSPSQGREQFF. Using reference TRBV7-9 and TRBJ2-1 for the parts outside the CDR3, the full variable domain is DTGVSQNPRHKITKRGQNVTFRCDPISEHNRLYWYRQTLGQGPEFLTYFQNEAQLEKSRLLSDRFSAERPKGSFSTLEIQRTEQGDSAMYLCASSPSQGREQFFGPGTRLTVL.

V gene TRBV5-4 combines with J gene TRBJ2-2; 10 bases fit TRBD1. Trimming cost V 5 bases and J 6 bases; bases outside gene matches: 7. The CDR3 has 15 amino acids. Looked up from germline, CDR1 is SGHNT and CDR2 is YYREEE (reference sequence). The CDR3 nucleotides read TGTGCCAGCAGTCCGGGACAGGGGAAGTCCGGGGAGCTGTTTTTT. Protein product: CASSPGQGKSGELFF.

The genes are TRBV7-2 and TRBJ2-5; 7 bases align to TRBD2. The J call may be in error: the DNA end matches TRBJ2-7 better. Germline V CDR1 and CDR2: SGHTA, FQGNSA. CDR3 length: 14 amino acids. CDR3 nucleotide sequence: TGTGCCAGCAGCTTAGCGGGAGGGTTGTACGAGCAGTACTTC. Its translation is CASSLAGGLYEQYF.

The chain combines TRBV19 with TRBJ1-1; TRBD1 matches 7 bases. The V and J ends lost 5 bases and 5 bases, in that order; junction bases with no gene match: 8. The germline V gene encodes CDR1 LNHDA and CDR2 SQIVND (reference sequence). The CDR3 sequence is 14 residues long. The CDR3 nucleotides read TGTGCCAGTAGTCCGACAGGGCTGAGGACTGAAGCTTTCTTT. Residues: CASSPTGLRTEAFF.

This clone appeared a few times. The chain carries TRBV29-1 and TRBJ1-6; 9 bases match TRBD1. The germline gives CDR1 SQVTM, CDR2 ANQGSEA. Germline trimming cut 6 bases from V and 3 bases from J; bases unmatched to any gene: 6. The CDR3 runs 15 residues. In DNA form, the CDR3 reads TGCAGCGTCCCGGGACAGGGCTTCTATAATTCACCCCTCCACTTT. It codes for CSVPGQGFYNSPLHF.

The V gene is TRBV2, the J gene TRBJ1-5, with TRBD1 identical over 7 bases. Germline-derived CDR1 and CDR2 are SNHLY and FYNNEI. The CDR3 contains 18 residues. The junction had 11 bases not matched to a gene; V was cut back by 3 bases and J by 0 bases. Here the CDR3 reads CASSEWGQNNYSNQPQHF. Here the CDR3 DNA reads TGTGCCAGCAGTGAGTGGGGACAGAACAATTATAGCAATCAGCCCCAGCATTTT.

This clone was counted between two and nine times. This chain links TRBV10-3 with TRBJ1-1; no clear D. The V end lost 0 bases, the J end lost 2 bases, and 10 bases lay between the germline ends. The CDR3 contains 15 residues. Germline V gene data show CDR1 as ENHRY and CDR2 as SYGVKD. DNA for the CDR3: TGTGCCATCAGTGAGTCGGGAGGATCCAACACTGAAGCTTTCTTT. It yields the protein CAISESGGSNTEAFF.

The chain joins TRBV2 to TRBJ1-1, with a possible D match to TRBD1 (5 bases). The CDR3 loop spans 14 amino acids. V was shortened by 8 bases and J by 1 base, with 14 bases between the two germline ends. From germline, CDR1 is SNHLY and CDR2 FYNNEI. The CDR3 protein is CASSKTEKNTEAFF. The CDR3 DNA follows: TGTGCCAGCTCAAAGACAGAGAAGAACACTGAAGCTTTCTTT.

The count of this clone is one. The V gene is TRBV2, the J gene TRBJ1-6; 10 positions match TRBD1. The ends lost 6 bases at V and 7 bases at J; junction bases unmatched: 6. This CDR3 comprises 15 residues. CDR1 SNHLY and CDR2 FYNNEI come from the germline V gene. For the CDR3, the DNA is TGTGCCAGCAGAACGACAGGGGGCCGGAATTCACCCCTCCACTTT. Its translation: CASRTTGGRNSPLHF.

The chain carries TRBV5-6 and TRBJ1-1; 10 nucleotides line up with TRBD1. Germline V gene lookup returns CDR1 SGHDT and CDR2 YYEEEE. V lost 4 bases, J lost 0 bases, and 6 bases stayed unmatched. This CDR3 is 16 amino acids long. This CDR3 reads CASSKGTGDMNTEAFF. The CDR3, as DNA: TGTGCCAGCAGCAAGGGGACAGGGGACATGAACACTGAAGCTTTCTTT.

The chain employs TRBV4-3 and TRBJ1-5, with TRBD1 matching over 7 bases. This CDR3 comprises 15 residues. The trim removed 0 bases at V and 2 bases at J, leaving 1 base unmatched. From germline, CDR1 is LGHNA and CDR2 YSLEER. In DNA form, the CDR3 reads TGCGCCAGCAGCCAAGATGACAGGGGCAATCAGCCCCAGCATTTT. Residues: CASSQDDRGNQPQHF.

The chain combines TRBV4-1 with TRBJ2-3; 13 bases are a match to TRBD2. V dropped 6 bases and J dropped 8; count of bases not matched to a gene: 11. This CDR3 has 16 residues. The germline V gene encodes CDR1 MGHRA and CDR2 YSYEKL. CDR3 nucleotides: TGCGCCAGCAGGTCTTCGACTAGCGGGGGGTACCGTACGCAGTATTTT. Protein product: CASRSSTSGGYRTQYF.

The V and J genes are TRBV18 and TRBJ2-5; D remains ambiguous. V lost 3 bases to trimming and J lost 0 bases, with 11 bases between them. The germline gives CDR1 KGHSH, CDR2 LQKENI. CDR3 length equals 15 residues. The CDR3 nucleotides read TGTGCCAGCTCACCCCCCGGTAGTTACCAAGAGACCCAGTACTTC. Its translation is CASSPPGSYQETQYF.

The rearrangement joins TRBV7-2 to TRBJ2-3; 13 bases align to TRBD2. Germline CDR1 SGHTA, CDR2 FQGNSA. After removal of 7 bases from V and 5 bases from J, the junction contained 15 bases not matched to a gene. The CDR3 totals 18 residues. This CDR3 reads CASTTLAGGLKFGDTQYF. In nucleotides, the CDR3 is TGTGCCAGCACCACACTAGCGGGAGGGCTTAAGTTCGGAGATACGCAGTATTTT.

This rearrangement joins TRBV6-5 to TRBJ1-5; TRBD1 aligns across 7 bases. The CDR3 contains 15 residues. Germline V gives CDR1 MNHEY, CDR2 SVGAGI. The V segment lost 5 bases and the J segment 3 bases; nucleotides outside the gene matches: 7. This CDR3 reads CASSRIQGSNQPQHF. The CDR3 bases are TGTGCCAGCAGTCGAATACAGGGGTCCAATCAGCCCCAGCATTTT.